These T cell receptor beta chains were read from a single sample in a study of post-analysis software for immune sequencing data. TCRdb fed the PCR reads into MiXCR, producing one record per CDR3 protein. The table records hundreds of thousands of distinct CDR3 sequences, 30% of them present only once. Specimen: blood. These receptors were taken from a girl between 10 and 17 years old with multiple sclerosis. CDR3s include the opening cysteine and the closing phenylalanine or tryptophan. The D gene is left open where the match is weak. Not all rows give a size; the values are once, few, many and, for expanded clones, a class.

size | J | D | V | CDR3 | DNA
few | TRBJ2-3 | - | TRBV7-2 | CASSLEVGRVNTDTQYF | TGTGCCAGCAGCTTAGAAGTGGGGCGGGTGAACACAGATACGCAGTATTTT
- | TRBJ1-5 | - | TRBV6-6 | CASSYSTTDEKPQHF | TGTGCCAGCAGTTATTCAACCACGGATGAGAAGCCCCAGCATTTT
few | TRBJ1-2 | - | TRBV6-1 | CASSDGTIGGYTF | TGTGCCAGCAGTGATGGGACAATAGGAGGCTACACCTTC
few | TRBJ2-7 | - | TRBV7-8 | CASSLHGTTAFGYEQYF | TGTGCCAGCAGCTTACACGGCACTACCGCGTTTGGGTACGAGCAGTACTTC
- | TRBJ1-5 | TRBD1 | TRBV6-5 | CASSYSWTGGQPQHF | TGTGCCAGCAGTTACTCGTGGACAGGGGGCCAGCCCCAGCATTTT
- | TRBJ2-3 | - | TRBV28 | CASSLFRNTQYF | TGTGCCAGCAGTTTATTTCGAAATACGCAGTATTTT
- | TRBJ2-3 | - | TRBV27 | CASGPQSRVGDTQYF | TGTGCCAGCGGTCCGCAGTCCCGGGTGGGAGATACGCAGTATTTT
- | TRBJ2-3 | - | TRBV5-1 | CASSFGFGTDTQYF | TGCGCCAGCAGCTTCGGGTTCGGAACAGATACGCAGTATTTT
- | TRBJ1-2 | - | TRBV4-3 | CASSQGPGAGYGYTF | TGCGCCAGCAGCCAAGGCCCGGGGGCAGGTTATGGCTACACCTTC
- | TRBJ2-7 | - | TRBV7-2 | CASSPGWRIEQYF | TGTGCCAGCAGCCCGGGCTGGCGGATCGAGCAGTACTTC
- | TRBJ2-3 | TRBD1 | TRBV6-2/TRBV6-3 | CASSSGTAGTDTQYF | TGTGCCAGCTCTTCCGGGACAGCCGGCACAGATACGCAGTATTTT
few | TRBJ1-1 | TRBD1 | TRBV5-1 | CASSSGTGFGGENTEAFF | TGCGCCAGCAGCTCGGGGACAGGGTTCGGAGGTGAGAACACTGAAGCTTTCTTT
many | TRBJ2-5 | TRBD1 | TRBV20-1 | CSAGTGQETQYF | TGCAGTGCCGGGACAGGACAAGAGACCCAGTACTTC
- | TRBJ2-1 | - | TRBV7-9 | CASSAPGAEHNEQFF | TGTGCCAGCAGCGCCCCCGGGGCCGAACACAATGAGCAGTTCTTC
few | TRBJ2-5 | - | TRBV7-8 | CASSFSEQTQETQYF | TGTGCCAGCAGCTTTTCAGAGCAGACCCAAGAGACCCAGTACTTC
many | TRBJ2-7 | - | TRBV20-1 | CSARVMYEQYF | TGCAGTGCTAGAGTCATGTACGAGCAGTACTTC
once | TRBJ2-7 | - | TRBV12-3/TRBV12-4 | CASSGSTSGYEQYF | TGTGCCAGCAGTGGATCGACTAGTGGGTACGAGCAGTACTTC
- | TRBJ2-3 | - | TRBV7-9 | CASSLGDRAGRDGTDTQYF | TGTGCCAGCAGCTTAGGAGACCGCGCCGGGCGGGATGGGACAGATACGCAGTATTTT
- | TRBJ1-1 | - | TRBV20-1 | CSARDILWNTEAFF | TGCAGTGCTAGAGATATCTTGTGGAACACTGAAGCTTTCTTT
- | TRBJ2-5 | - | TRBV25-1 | CASIGGTNQETQYF | TGTGCCAGCATCGGTGGGACGAACCAAGAGACCCAGTACTTC
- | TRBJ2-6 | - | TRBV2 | CASRERGTGANVLTF | TGTGCCAGCAGAGAAAGGGGGACCGGGGCCAACGTCCTGACTTTC
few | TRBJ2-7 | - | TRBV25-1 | CASSDLGGVHEQYF | TGTGCCAGCAGTGATTTGGGGGGCGTCCACGAGCAGTACTTC
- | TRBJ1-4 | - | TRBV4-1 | CASSRQGGDYEKLFF | TGCGCCAGCAGCCGACAAGGAGGCGATTATGAAAAACTGTTTTTT
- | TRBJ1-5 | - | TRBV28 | CASMALSQSGPQHF | TGTGCCAGCATGGCACTCTCGCAATCAGGGCCCCAGCATTTT
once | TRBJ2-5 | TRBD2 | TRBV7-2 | CASSLRRGGRDEQYF | TGTGCCAGCAGCTTGAGGCGGGGGGGTAGGGATGAGCAGTACTTC
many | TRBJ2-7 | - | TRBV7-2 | CASSPGRSYEQYF | TGTGCCAGCAGCCCAGGGCGCTCCTACGAGCAGTACTTC
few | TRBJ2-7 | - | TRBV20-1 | CSARDLATYEQYF | TGCAGTGCTAGAGATCTAGCGACCTACGAGCAGTACTTC
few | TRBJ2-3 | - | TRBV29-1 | CSVPRARWADTQYF | TGCAGCGTCCCCAGGGCTAGATGGGCAGATACGCAGTATTTT
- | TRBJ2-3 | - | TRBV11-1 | CASSLPSYLDTQYF | TGTGCCAGCAGCTTACCCTCCTACCTTGATACGCAGTATTTT
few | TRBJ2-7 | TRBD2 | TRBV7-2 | CASSFTGTSGSRSEQYF | TGTGCCAGCAGCTTCACCGGGACTAGCGGGAGTAGGTCCGAGCAGTACTTC
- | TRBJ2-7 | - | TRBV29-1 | CSVEDRRTYEQYF | TGCAGCGTTGAAGATAGGAGAACCTACGAGCAGTACTTC
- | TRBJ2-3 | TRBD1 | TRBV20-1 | CSADGTGDSPDTQYF | TGCAGTGCTGATGGGACAGGGGATAGCCCAGATACGCAGTATTTT
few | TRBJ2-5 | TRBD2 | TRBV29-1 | CSVLSGGPETQYF | TGCAGCGTTCTTTCGGGGGGTCCGGAGACCCAGTACTTC
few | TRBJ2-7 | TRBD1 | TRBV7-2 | CASSLAFGQGLGQYF | TGTGCCAGCAGCTTAGCGTTTGGACAGGGTTTAGGGCAGTACTTC
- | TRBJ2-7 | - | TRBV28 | CASRGAGELYEQYF | TGTGCCAGCAGGGGGGCGGGAGAGCTTTACGAGCAGTACTTC
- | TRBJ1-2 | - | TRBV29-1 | CSVEAGSPQGTLHYGYTF | TGCAGCGTTGAAGCCGGCTCTCCACAAGGAACCCTACACTATGGCTACACCTTC
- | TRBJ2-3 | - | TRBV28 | CASSEDSYTDTQYF | TGTGCCAGCAGTGAAGACTCCTACACAGATACGCAGTATTTT
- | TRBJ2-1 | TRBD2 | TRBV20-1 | CSARDLGLDYNEQFF | TGCAGTGCTAGAGATCTGGGACTAGACTACAATGAGCAGTTCTTC
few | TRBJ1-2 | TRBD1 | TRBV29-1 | CSVGLRGDGYTF | TGCAGCGTTGGCCTCAGGGGGGATGGCTACACCTTC
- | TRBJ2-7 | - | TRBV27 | CASSFRASSYEQYF | TGTGCCAGCAGTTTCCGGGCGAGCTCCTACGAGCAGTACTTC
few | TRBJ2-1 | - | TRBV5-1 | CASSLGGDNEQFF | TGCGCCAGCAGCTTGGGAGGAGACAATGAGCAGTTCTTC